This TCR beta chain was recovered during a study of T cells in Graves' hyperthyroidism and ophthalmopathy. General observations from the study: Among clonotypes expanded in thyroid above 0.001, most were also found in blood.

From RNA transcripts, TCR beta CDR3 regions were amplified. Researchers ran a first-round RT-PCR on the TCR CDR3 using the HTBI primer set. TCRdb reprocessed the multiplex PCR reads via MiXCR and lists one record per CDR3 protein. The sample consists of 450,000 to 550,000 distinct CDR3 sequences, approximately 25% of them appearing once. This clonotype was detected ten times or more. No antigen is known for it. The CDR3 has 13 residues. J gave up 2 bases and V 6 bases, and 5 bases lay outside the gene matches. Germline V lookup: CDR1 DFQATT, CDR2 SNEGSKA (reference sequence). Ophthalmopathy cases scored 3 or more on the Clinical Activity Score and 4 or more on NOSPECS grade, with duration below 3 months. Patients having uncontrolled infection, another autoimmune disease, pregnancy or lactation were not included. Clinical symptoms, serum thyroxine, TRAb, thyroid ultrasound and orbital computed tomography established diagnosis.

The sequence derives from a woman between 25 and 40 years old with Graves' ophthalmopathy. The V and J genes are TRBV20-1 and TRBJ1-2, with 8 positions matching TRBD1. Sequencing input: blood. CDR3 DNA: TGCAGTGCCCGGACAGGGACCAACTATGGCTACACCTTC. Its protein is CSARTGTNYGYTF.